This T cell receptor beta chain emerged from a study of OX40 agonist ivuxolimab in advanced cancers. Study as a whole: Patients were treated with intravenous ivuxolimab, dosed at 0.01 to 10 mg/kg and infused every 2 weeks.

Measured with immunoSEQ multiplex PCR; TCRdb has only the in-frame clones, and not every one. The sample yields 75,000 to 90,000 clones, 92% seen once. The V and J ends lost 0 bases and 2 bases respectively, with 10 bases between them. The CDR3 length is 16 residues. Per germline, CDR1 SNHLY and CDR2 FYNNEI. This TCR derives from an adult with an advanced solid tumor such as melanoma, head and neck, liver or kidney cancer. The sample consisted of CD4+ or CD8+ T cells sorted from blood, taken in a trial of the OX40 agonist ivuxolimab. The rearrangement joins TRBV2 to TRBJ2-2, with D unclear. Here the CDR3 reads CASSEAWYSNTGELFF. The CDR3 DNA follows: TGTGCCAGCAGTGAAGCGTGGTACAGCAACACCGGGGAGCTGTTTTTT.